What follows is one TCR beta chain and its context. The data belong to a study of T cell changes during pregnancy in multiple sclerosis. Germline loops: CDR1 SGHTA, CDR2 FQGTGA. The CDR3 totals 14 residues. V shed 4 bases and J 2 bases; nucleotides not matched to a gene: 2. Measured with immunoSEQ multiplex PCR; TCRdb has only the in-frame clones, and not every one. Of approximately 45,000 clones in the sample, roughly 92% were seen once. The chain has TRBV7-3 and TRBJ2-3, with 8 nucleotides matching TRBD2. The receptor's source is a female donor in good health, enrolled as a control in a pregnancy study. The input for sequencing was CD4+ T cells from peripheral blood mononuclear cells, taken in the second trimester of pregnancy. CDR3 coding DNA: TGTGCCAGCAGCTCAGCGGGAGCCACAGATACGCAGTATTTT. The encoded protein is CASSSAGATDTQYF.